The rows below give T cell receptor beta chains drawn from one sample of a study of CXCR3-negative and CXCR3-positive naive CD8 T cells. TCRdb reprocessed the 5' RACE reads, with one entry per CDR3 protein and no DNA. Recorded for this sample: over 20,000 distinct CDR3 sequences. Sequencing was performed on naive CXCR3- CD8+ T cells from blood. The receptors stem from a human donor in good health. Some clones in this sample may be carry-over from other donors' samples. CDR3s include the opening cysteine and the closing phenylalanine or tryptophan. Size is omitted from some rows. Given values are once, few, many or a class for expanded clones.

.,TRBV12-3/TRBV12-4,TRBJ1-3,CASSLRDYGNTIYF
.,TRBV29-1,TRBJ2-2,CSVLDRAGELFF
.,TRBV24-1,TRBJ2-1,CATSDLEPGSEQFF
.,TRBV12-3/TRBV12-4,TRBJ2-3,CASSTTGQGNTQYF
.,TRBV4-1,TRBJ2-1,CASSQAPPSGSRYEQFF
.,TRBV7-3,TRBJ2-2,CASSQHLNTGELFF
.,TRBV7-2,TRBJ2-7,CASSLAEVLGEPYEQYF
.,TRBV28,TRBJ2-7,CASSGLDEQYF
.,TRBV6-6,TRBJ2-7,CASSYVNRDYEQYF
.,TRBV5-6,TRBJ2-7,CASSWGGEQYF
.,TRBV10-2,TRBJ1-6,CASRAAGNSPLHF
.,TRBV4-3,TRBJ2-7,CASSQEPGYEQYF
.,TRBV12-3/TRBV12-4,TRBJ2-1,CASSPLSGGEQFF
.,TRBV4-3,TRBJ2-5,CASSHGGGGAETQYF
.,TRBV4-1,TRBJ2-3,CATGEDSTDTQYF
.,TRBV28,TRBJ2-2,CASSLPLAGGDGELFF
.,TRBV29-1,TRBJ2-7,CSVEDPREESYEQYF
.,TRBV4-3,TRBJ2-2,CASSQEPPGLANTGELFF
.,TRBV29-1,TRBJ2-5,CSVIAGVQETQYF
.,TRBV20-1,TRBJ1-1,CSAQDRDWWAFF
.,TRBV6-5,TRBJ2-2,CASRSLRENTGELFF
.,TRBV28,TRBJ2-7,CASSLNGYEQYF
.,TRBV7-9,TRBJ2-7,CASSFWGTSYEQYF
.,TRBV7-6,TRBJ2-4,CASSSAPLGGTKNIQYF
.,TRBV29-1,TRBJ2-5,CSVEPSGVQETQYF
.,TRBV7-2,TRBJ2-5,CASSPGTAMKYF
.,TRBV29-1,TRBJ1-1,CSVEARGLAFF
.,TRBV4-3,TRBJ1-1,CASSQDRTAPGGTEAFF
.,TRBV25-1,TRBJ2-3,CASSERPAADTQYF
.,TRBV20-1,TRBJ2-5,CSARSSGLEIETQYF
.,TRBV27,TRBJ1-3,CASSYGNTIYF
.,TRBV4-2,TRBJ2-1,CASSQDAGSYNEQFF
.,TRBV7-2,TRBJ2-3,CASSSVHDGDTQYF
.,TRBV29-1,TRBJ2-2,CSVEVRSMNTGELFF
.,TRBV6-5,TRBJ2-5,CASSYGGGPQETQYF
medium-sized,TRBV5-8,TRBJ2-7,CASSLVSGTLGFYEQYF
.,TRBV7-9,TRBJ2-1,CASRLAGVDEQFF
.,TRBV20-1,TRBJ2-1,CSAVRTSGGWVSNEQFF
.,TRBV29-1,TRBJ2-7,CSVEYGRTPYEQYF